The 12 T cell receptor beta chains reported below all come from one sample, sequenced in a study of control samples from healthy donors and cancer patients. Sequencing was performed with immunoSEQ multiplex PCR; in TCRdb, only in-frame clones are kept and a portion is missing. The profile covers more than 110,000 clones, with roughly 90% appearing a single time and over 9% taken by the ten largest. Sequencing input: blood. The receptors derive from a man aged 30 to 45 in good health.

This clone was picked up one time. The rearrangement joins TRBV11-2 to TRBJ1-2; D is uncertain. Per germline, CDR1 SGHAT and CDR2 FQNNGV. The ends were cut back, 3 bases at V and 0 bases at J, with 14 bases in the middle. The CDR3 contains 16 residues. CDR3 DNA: TGTGCCAGCAGCTTCAGTGGACGGCCCTCTAACTATGGCTACACCTTC. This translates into CASSFSGRPSNYGYTF.

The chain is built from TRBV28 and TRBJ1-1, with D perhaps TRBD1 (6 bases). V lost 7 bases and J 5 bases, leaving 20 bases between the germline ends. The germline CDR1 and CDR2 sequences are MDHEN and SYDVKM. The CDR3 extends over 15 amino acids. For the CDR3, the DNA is TGTGCCAGCACCGTCAACCTAGGGGGATGGACTGAAGCTTTCTTT. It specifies CASTVNLGGWTEAFF.

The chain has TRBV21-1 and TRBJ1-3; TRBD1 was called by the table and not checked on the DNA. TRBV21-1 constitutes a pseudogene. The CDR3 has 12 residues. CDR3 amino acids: CASSNRADTIYF. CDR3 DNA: TGTGCCAGCAGCAACAGGGCGGACACCATATATTTT.

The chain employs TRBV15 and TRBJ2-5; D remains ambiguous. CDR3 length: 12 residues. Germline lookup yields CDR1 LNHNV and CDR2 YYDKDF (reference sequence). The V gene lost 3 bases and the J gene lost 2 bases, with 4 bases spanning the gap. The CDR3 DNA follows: TGTGCCACCAGCAGGGAACAAGAGACCCAGTACTTC. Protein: CATSREQETQYF. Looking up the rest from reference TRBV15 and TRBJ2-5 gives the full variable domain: DAMVIQNPRYQVTQFGKPVTLSCSQTLNHNVMYWYQQKSSQAPKLLFHYYDKDFNNEADTPDNFQSRRPNTSFCFLDIRSPGLGDTAMYLCATSREQETQYFGPGTRLLVL.

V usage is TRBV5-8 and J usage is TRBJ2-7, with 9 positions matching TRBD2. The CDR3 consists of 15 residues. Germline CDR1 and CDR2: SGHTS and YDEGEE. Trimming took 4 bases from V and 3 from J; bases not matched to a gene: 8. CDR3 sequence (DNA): TGTGCCAGCAGCACCCGACTAGCGGCTGACTACGAGCAGTACTTC. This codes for CASSTRLAADYEQYF.

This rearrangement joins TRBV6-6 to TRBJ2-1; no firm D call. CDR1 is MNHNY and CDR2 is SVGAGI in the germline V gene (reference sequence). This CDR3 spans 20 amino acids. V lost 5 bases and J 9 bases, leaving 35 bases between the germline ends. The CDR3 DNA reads TGTGCCAGCAGTCAATATTATAGCCAGCCCGCGAGTCTTCTTGTCTTTGAGCAGTTCTTC. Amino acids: CASSQYYSQPASLLVFEQFF.

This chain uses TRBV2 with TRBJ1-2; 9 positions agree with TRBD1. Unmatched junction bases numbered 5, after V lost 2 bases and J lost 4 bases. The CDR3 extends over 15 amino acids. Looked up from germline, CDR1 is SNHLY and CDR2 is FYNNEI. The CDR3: CASSERDRVSYGYTF. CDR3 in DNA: TGTGCCAGCAGTGAAAGGGACAGGGTATCCTATGGCTACACCTTC.

The CDR3: CASSRSGNEKLFF. The CDR3 DNA reads TGTGCCAGCAGCCGGTCCGGGAATGAAAAACTGTTTTTT. The chain carries TRBV11-1 and TRBJ1-4; the D is unclear. Trimming cost V 5 bases and J 5 bases, with 9 bases left between them. The CDR3 spans 13 residues. Per the germline V gene, CDR1 is SGHAT and CDR2 is FQDESV (reference sequence).

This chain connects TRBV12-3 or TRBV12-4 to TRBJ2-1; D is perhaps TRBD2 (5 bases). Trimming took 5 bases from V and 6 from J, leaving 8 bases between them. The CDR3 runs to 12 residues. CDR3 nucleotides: TGTGCCAGCAGTGGGGAGAGCAATGAGCAGTTCTTC. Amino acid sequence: CASSGESNEQFF.

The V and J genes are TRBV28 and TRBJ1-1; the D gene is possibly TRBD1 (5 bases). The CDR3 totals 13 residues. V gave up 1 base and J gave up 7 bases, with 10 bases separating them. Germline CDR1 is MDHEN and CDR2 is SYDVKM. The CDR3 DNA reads TGTGCCAGCAGTTTATTAGGGGATCGTGAAGCTTTCTTT. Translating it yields CASSLLGDREAFF. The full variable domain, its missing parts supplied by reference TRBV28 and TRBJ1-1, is DVKVTQSSRYLVKRTGEKVFLECVQDMDHENMFWYRQDPGLGLRLIYFSYDVKMKEKGDIPEGYSVSREKKERFSLILESASTNQTSMYLCASSLLGDREAFFGQGTRLTVV.

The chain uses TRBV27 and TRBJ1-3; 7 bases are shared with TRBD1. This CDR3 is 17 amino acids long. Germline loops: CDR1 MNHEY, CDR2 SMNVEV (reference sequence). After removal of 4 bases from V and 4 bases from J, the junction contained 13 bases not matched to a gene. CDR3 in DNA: TGTGCCAGCAGTTCGACGCCTACAGGGGCAAGGGGAAACACCATATATTTT. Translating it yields CASSSTPTGARGNTIYF.

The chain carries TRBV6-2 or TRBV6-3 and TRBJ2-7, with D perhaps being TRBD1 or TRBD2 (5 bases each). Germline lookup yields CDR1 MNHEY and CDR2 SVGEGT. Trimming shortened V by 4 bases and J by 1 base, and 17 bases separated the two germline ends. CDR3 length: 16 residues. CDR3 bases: TGTGCCAGCAGTTTGTTGCGTGGGGGAGCGTCCTACGAGCAGTACTTC. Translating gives CASSLLRGGASYEQYF.